Below are 24 T cell receptor beta chains sequenced from a single sample in a study of T-cell memory formation after mild COVID-19. MiXCR, applied by TCRdb to the 5' RACE reads, yields one record per CDR3 protein. The sample has a few hundred thousand distinct CDR3 sequences, roughly 16% seen once. The sample taken for sequencing was PBMCs or a T cell subset sorted from them (not recorded which). These receptors were obtained from a man younger than 35 who had mild COVID-19 (a few samples of this study predate the infection). Cell type and time point are not known.

This clonotype was seen repeatedly, ten times or more. V gene TRBV15 combines with J gene TRBJ2-7; 11 bases agree with TRBD2. The junction had 3 bases not matched to a gene; V was cut back by 2 bases and J by 6 bases. The CDR3 extends over 14 amino acids. Germline V gene lookup returns CDR1 LNHNV and CDR2 YYDKDF (reference sequence). CDR3 loop: CATSRLAGGREQYF. The CDR3 DNA is TGTGCCACCAGCAGATTAGCGGGGGGGCGCGAGCAGTACTTC. The full variable domain, completed using reference TRBV15 and TRBJ2-7, is DAMVIQNPRYQVTQFGKPVTLSCSQTLNHNVMYWYQQKSSQAPKLLFHYYDKDFNNEADTPDNFQSRRPNTSFCFLDIRSPGLGDTAMYLCATSRLAGGREQYFGPGTRLTVT.

The count of this clonotype is one. The rearrangement joins TRBV24-1 to TRBJ1-2; D gene ambiguous. This CDR3 is built from 11 residues. The germline V gene encodes CDR1 KGHDR and CDR2 SFDVKD. Trimming stripped 1 base from V and 6 bases from J, with 2 bases between. The CDR3 sequence is CATSDFNGYTF. DNA for the CDR3: TGTGCCACCAGTGATTTCAATGGCTACACCTTC.

V usage is TRBV5-1 and J usage is TRBJ1-1; D is uncertain. Germline loops: CDR1 SGHRS, CDR2 YFSETQ. Trimming took 1 base from V and 4 from J, leaving 14 bases between them. The CDR3 consists of 15 residues. The DNA of the CDR3 is TGCGCCAGCAGCTTGTTGGTCAGGTCGGGCACTGAAGCTTTCTTT. Its protein product is CASSLLVRSGTEAFF.

This chain uses TRBV20-1 with TRBJ2-7; D unclear. This CDR3 region has 10 residues. V was pared by 3 bases and J by 9 bases, with 9 bases between. Per germline, CDR1 DFQATT and CDR2 SNEGSKA (reference sequence). The CDR3 DNA follows: TGCAGTGCTAGGGGTACCGGGCAGTACTTC. This gives the protein CSARGTGQYF.

J is TRBJ2-3 and V is TRBV28; D gene uncertain. The CDR3 is 15 residues long. CDR1 MDHEN and CDR2 SYDVKM come from the germline V gene. Between the trimmed V and J ends, which lost 5 bases and 2 bases, there was a span of 14 bases. CDR3 amino acids: CASSAELAHTDTQYF. The CDR3 DNA reads as TGTGCCAGCAGTGCCGAGCTGGCCCACACAGATACGCAGTATTTT.

The chain uses TRBV13 and TRBJ2-3; the match to TRBD2 covers 8 bases. Germline V gene sequence: CDR1 PRHDT, CDR2 FYEKMQ (reference sequence). Trimming cost V 5 bases and J 0 bases; bases outside gene matches: 10. CDR3 size: 17 residues. The CDR3 is CASSPRLSGESTDTQYF. The CDR3 DNA follows: TGTGCCAGCAGCCCCCGCCTTAGCGGGGAAAGCACAGATACGCAGTATTTT.

J is TRBJ2-7 and V is TRBV9, with 9 bases matching TRBD1. The germline V gene has CDR1 SGDLS and CDR2 YYNGEE. With V trimmed by 4 bases and J by 3 bases, 8 bases remained unmatched. The CDR3 is 15 amino acids. The DNA for the CDR3 is TGTGCCAGCAGCCCAGGACAGGGGCTCTTCTACGAGCAGTACTTC. This gives the protein CASSPGQGLFYEQYF.

The chain links TRBV9 to TRBJ1-3; D is undetermined. The germline V gene has CDR1 SGDLS and CDR2 YYNGEE. CDR3 length: 14 amino acids. V was shortened by 0 bases and J by 0 bases, with 4 bases between the two germline ends. The chain's CDR3 is CASSVGVSGNTIYF. CDR3 DNA: TGTGCCAGCAGCGTAGGAGTCTCTGGAAACACCATATATTTT.

The gene calls are TRBV6-6 and TRBJ2-5, with D uncertain. The CDR3 length is 12 residues. Germline values: CDR1 MNHNY, CDR2 SVGAGI (reference sequence). V lost 6 bases to trimming and J lost 0 bases, with 5 bases between them. CDR3 sequence reads: CASRSYQETQYF. The CDR3 nucleotides read TGTGCCAGCAGATCGTACCAAGAGACCCAGTACTTC.

This clonotype appeared many times. V usage is TRBV20-1 and J usage is TRBJ2-7, with 12 bases aligning to TRBD2. Trimming at V came to 3 bases and at J to 6 bases, leaving 6 bases not matched to a gene. Germline V lookup: CDR1 DFQATT, CDR2 SNEGSKA (reference sequence). This CDR3 is 14 amino acids long. The CDR3 sequence: CSASSSGGAAEQYF. CDR3 nucleotide sequence: TGCAGTGCTAGTTCTAGCGGGGGGGCCGCCGAGCAGTACTTC.

This clonotype was observed at least ten times. V is TRBV5-6 and J is TRBJ2-5, with D possibly being TRBD1 (7 bases). The CDR3 covers 15 residues. Germline V gives CDR1 SGHDT, CDR2 YYEEEE. V lost 1 base and J lost 5, with 15 bases in between. The CDR3 bases are TGTGCCAGCAGCTTGCGTGGAGGGGGCACGGAGACCCAGTACTTC. It encodes CASSLRGGGTETQYF.

This clonotype was detected only a few times. The chain links TRBV5-1 to TRBJ2-3, with 9 bases that match TRBD2. Germline CDR1 and CDR2: SGHRS and YFSETQ. The CDR3 sequence is 14 residues long. Trimming took 4 bases from V and 5 from J; bases not matched to a gene: 5. The CDR3 coding sequence is TGCGCCAGCAGCGGGGGACTAGCTGGAGATACGCAGTATTTT. It codes for CASSGGLAGDTQYF.

This clonotype was detected ten times or more. J is TRBJ2-3 and V is TRBV5-1; 9 nucleotides match TRBD2. The CDR3 is 16 residues long. Germline CDR1 reads SGHRS; CDR2 reads YFSETQ. The ends lost 6 bases at V and 2 bases at J; junction bases unmatched: 10. CDR3 residues: CASNLRGGGATDTQYF. For the CDR3, the DNA is TGCGCCAGCAACCTTAGAGGCGGGGGGGCCACAGATACGCAGTATTTT.

J is TRBJ1-2 and V is TRBV4-2, with D possibly matching TRBD1 (5 bases). This CDR3 has 15 residues. Trimming left V 0 bases short and J 0 bases short, with 8 bases between. Looked up from germline, CDR1 is LGHNA and CDR2 is YNFKEQ. The CDR3 DNA sequence: TGTGCCAGCAGCCAAGAAGCGGGGGCTAACTATGGCTACACCTTC. Its protein product is CASSQEAGANYGYTF.

This chain joins TRBV6-1 and TRBJ1-5; D might be TRBD1 (6 bases). Trimming took 3 bases from V and 4 from J, leaving 10 bases between them. The CDR3 has 14 amino acids. CDR1 and CDR2 (germline): MNHNS, SASEGT. This CDR3 reads CASSEVQGNQPQHF. The CDR3 nucleotides are TGTGCCAGCAGTGAGGTCCAGGGGAATCAGCCCCAGCATTTT.

This clonotype occurred a few times. The rearrangement links TRBV20-1 to TRBJ2-1, with TRBD2 identical over 14 bases. J gave up 10 bases and V 4 bases, and 6 bases lay outside the gene matches. The germline V gene encodes CDR1 DFQATT and CDR2 SNEGSKA (reference sequence). This CDR3 comprises 14 residues. DNA for the CDR3: TGCAGTGCTACCGGGACTAGCGGGGGTTGGGAGCAGTTCTTC. Translated, it gives CSATGTSGGWEQFF.

The chain couples TRBV18 to TRBJ2-7; a weak D match, TRBD1 (6 bases). Germline CDR1 is KGHSH and CDR2 is LQKENI. There are 15 residues in the CDR3. Trimming shortened V by 3 bases and J by 3 bases, and 15 bases separated the two germline ends. This CDR3 is CASSPFRDTNYEQYF. As DNA, the CDR3 is TGTGCCAGCTCACCTTTCCGGGACACCAACTACGAGCAGTACTTC.

The chain links TRBV6-1 to TRBJ1-1, with D maybe TRBD1 (5 bases). V lost 3 bases and J 5 bases, leaving 13 bases between the germline ends. In germline, CDR1 is MNHNS, CDR2 SASEGT. This CDR3 is built from 14 residues. The CDR3 reads CASSEPGMRTEAFF. As DNA, the CDR3 is TGTGCCAGCAGTGAGCCAGGGATGCGTACTGAAGCTTTCTTT.

The table lists this clonotype with a few counts. The rearrangement uses TRBV6-5 and TRBJ1-1, with D perhaps matching TRBD1 (6 bases). Trimming took 7 bases from V and 8 from J, leaving 20 bases between them. The CDR3 covers 14 residues. CDR1 is MNHEY, CDR2 SVGAGI, per germline. This chain's CDR3 is CASNTDRRTVEAFF. In DNA, the CDR3 is TGTGCCAGCAACACGGACCGGCGGACAGTCGAAGCTTTCTTT.

The genes are TRBV7-6 and TRBJ2-1; D gene ambiguous. The CDR3 covers 13 residues. V dropped 5 bases and J dropped 8 bases, with 13 bases sitting between them. In germline, CDR1 is SGHVS, CDR2 FNYEAQ. The CDR3 region is CASSPRSTHEQFF. CDR3 DNA sequence: TGTGCCAGCAGCCCCCGGAGTACGCATGAGCAGTTCTTC. Full variable domain (missing parts from reference TRBV7-6 and TRBJ2-1): GAGVSQSPRYKVTKRGQDVALRCDPISGHVSLYWYRQALGQGPEFLTYFNYEAQQDKSGLPNDRFSAERPEGSISTLTIQRTEQRDSAMYRCASSPRSTHEQFFGPGTRLTVL.

This clonotype came up many times. The DNA of the CDR3 is TGTGCCAGCAGCTCGGGGTGGGAGTTGGCCCAGCATTTT. Encoded protein: CASSSGWELAQHF. The chain carries TRBV7-9 and TRBJ1-5; no clear D gene. Germline V gene sequence: CDR1 SEHNR, CDR2 FQNEAQ (reference sequence). V was shortened by 4 bases and J by 11 bases, with 15 bases between the two germline ends. This CDR3 spans 13 amino acids.

The chain joins TRBV6-8 to TRBJ2-5; TRBD2 aligns across 11 bases. Germline V CDR1 and CDR2: MNHGY, SAAAGT. This CDR3 is 16 amino acids long. The trim removed 11 bases at V and 5 bases at J, leaving 16 bases unmatched. The CDR3 here is CAPVTSGGIIGETQYF. Written as DNA, the CDR3 is TGTGCCCCTGTCACTAGCGGGGGCATTATAGGCGAGACCCAGTACTTC.

The rearrangement uses TRBV6-5 and TRBJ1-1; weak D call: TRBD1 (5 bases). The length of the CDR3 is 15 residues. Germline CDR1 is MNHEY and CDR2 is SVGAGI. Trimming pared 5 bases from V and 0 bases from J, leaving 13 bases between. CDR3 bases: TGTGCCAGCAGTCTATGGGGGGGGATGAACACTGAAGCTTTCTTT. Translation gives CASSLWGGMNTEAFF.

The table lists this clonotype with many counts. V gene TRBV5-1 combines with J gene TRBJ1-1; D might be TRBD1 (5 bases). Germline assignment: CDR1 SGHRS and CDR2 YFSETQ. Trimming removed 1 base at V and 1 base at J, with 8 bases between. This CDR3 contains 14 residues. The CDR3 DNA follows: TGCGCCAGCAGCTTGTCGGGGGGGAACACTGAAGCTTTCTTT. Its protein is CASSLSGGNTEAFF.